This T cell receptor (beta chain) derives from a study of blood T cells in healthy people across ages. Between the trimmed V and J ends, which lost 0 bases and 7 bases, there was a span of 18 bases. From germline, CDR1 is LGHNA and CDR2 YSLEER. There are 16 residues in the CDR3. Primers used in a second PCR of about 6 to 12 cycles were a sample-barcoded 5' primer and a J-beta primer mix. Each CDR3 protein is one row after TCRdb ran MiXCR on the 5' RACE reads. The sample has fewer than 2 million distinct CDR3 sequences; around 42% are singletons. The rearrangement joins TRBV4-3 to TRBJ2-5; a weak D match, TRBD2 (5 bases). This TCR came from a human donor in good health. Sequencing was carried out using blood. The CDR3, as DNA: TGCGCCAGCAGCCAAGACTGGCGGGCGGCCGGTTGGACCCAGTACTTC. The encoded protein is CASSQDWRAAGWTQYF.